This entry features one TCR beta chain sequence. Its antigen is unknown. The source of the sample is a study of T-cell reconstitution after alpha-beta-depleted transplantation in children. Overall study findings and caveats: Several hundred expanded graft clones reportedly gave rise to the alpha-beta T cells present about two months after transplant. The origin of high day-60 TCRbeta diversity in some patients lay in surviving recipient T cells and thymic progenitors.

Unique molecular identifiers were incorporated during preparation of the TCRbeta library. TCRdb analysed the PCR reads with MiXCR anew, one entry per CDR3 protein. The sample has fewer than 550,000 distinct CDR3 sequences, more than 9.5% seen once; the top ten hold about 15%. CDR1 is ENHRY and CDR2 is SYGVKD in the germline V gene. V shed 3 bases, J shed 0 bases, and the junction held 11 bases outside the gene matches. The CDR3 runs to 20 residues. This TCR came from a female patient aged 2 to 10 who had a stem cell transplant for aplastic anemia, so the T cells may come from the graft donor. The rearrangement uses TRBV10-3 and TRBJ1-6; 10 bases are a match to TRBD1. The sequencing here drew on PBMCs, mostly from graft donor cells, taken 180 days after TCRalphabeta/CD19-depleted stem cell transplant. CDR3 residues: CAISEPVPGQGSSYNSPLHF. CDR3 DNA: TGTGCCATCAGTGAACCGGTCCCGGGACAGGGGAGCTCCTATAATTCACCCCTCCACTTT.